A selection of T cell receptor beta chains follows, all from one sample in a study of T cell changes during pregnancy in multiple sclerosis. Measured with immunoSEQ multiplex PCR; TCRdb has only the in-frame clones, and not every one. The repertoire holds about 57,000 clones, with about 90% as singletons. Material: CD4+ T cells from peripheral blood mononuclear cells, obtained in the second trimester of pregnancy. The receptors derive from a female donor with multiple sclerosis, enrolled in a pregnancy study. Each CDR3 is given with its conserved first and last residue. D genes are given only for firm matches. Only some rows state a clone size, as once, few, many or a class for expanded clones.

J | V | D | size | CDR3 | DNA
TRBJ1-5 | TRBV6-6 | TRBD1 | . | CASTGGVNQPQHF | TGTGCCAGCACAGGGGGCGTAAATCAGCCCCAGCATTTT
TRBJ2-7 | TRBV5-5 | TRBD1 | few | CASSLVGQSYEQYF | TGTGCCAGCAGCTTGGTGGGACAGTCCTACGAGCAGTACTTC
TRBJ2-5 | TRBV18 | . | . | CASSPGQPQETQYF | TGTGCCAGCTCACCAGGACAGCCCCAAGAGACCCAGTACTTC
TRBJ1-5 | TRBV19 | . | . | CASRPPLLNPGNQPQHF | TGTGCCAGCCGCCCCCCTCTGTTGAACCCGGGCAATCAGCCCCAGCATTTT
TRBJ2-1 | TRBV5-4 | TRBD2 | . | CASSNPGLAGVARHEQFF | TGTGCCAGCAGCAATCCGGGACTAGCGGGAGTCGCAAGGCATGAGCAGTTCTTC
TRBJ2-1 | TRBV2 | TRBD2 | . | CASTWGLAGGSDEQFF | TGTGCCAGCACCTGGGGACTAGCGGGGGGTTCCGATGAGCAGTTCTTC
TRBJ1-5 | TRBV6-5 | . | . | CASTTGDQPQHF | TGTGCCAGCACCACCGGGGATCAGCCCCAGCATTTT
TRBJ2-1 | TRBV2 | TRBD2 | . | CASRPTSVNEQFF | TGTGCCAGCAGACCTACTAGCGTCAATGAGCAGTTCTTC
TRBJ2-1 | TRBV18 | . | . | CASSPRNGGGEQFF | TGTGCCAGCTCACCACGGAACGGAGGCGGTGAGCAGTTCTTC
TRBJ1-4 | TRBV4-1 | . | . | CASSHAGAPTNEKLFF | TGCGCCAGCAGCCATGCAGGGGCGCCCACTAATGAAAAACTGTTTTTT
TRBJ2-1 | TRBV7-9 | TRBD2 | . | CASSAEGSGVYNEQFF | TGTGCCAGCAGCGCCGAGGGTAGCGGGGTTTACAATGAGCAGTTCTTC
TRBJ1-1 | TRBV7-9 | . | few | CASSADTEAFF | TGTGCCAGCAGCGCGGACACTGAAGCTTTCTTT